The source of this TCR beta chain is a study of regulatory T cells in long-lasting Graves disease. Library construction for TCR beta used iRepertoire HTBI primers and Arm-PCR of CDR3 regions. TCRdb re-analysed the multiplex PCR reads in MiXCR, keeping a single row per CDR3 protein. The sample lists 400,000 to 450,000 distinct CDR3 sequences, 20% to 25% seen once, with approximately 28% in the top ten. The time point is: persistent/refractory GD, antithyroid drugs over 5 years with positive TRAb. From RNA extracted from PBMCs, the TCR library was made. In its sample, this clonotype was seen a few times. The sequencing used peripheral blood mononuclear cells (PBMCs), collected when the disease was refractory, from a patient treated with antithyroid drugs. The receptor was derived from a female donor with Graves disease.

The CDR3 coding sequence is TGTGCCAGCGGGGAAGAGACCCAGTACTTC. Translating gives CASGEETQYF. The genes are TRBV2 and TRBJ2-5; D gene ambiguous. The CDR3 has 10 amino acids. V dropped 8 bases and J dropped 3 bases, with 4 bases sitting between them. CDR1 and CDR2 from the germline V gene are SNHLY and FYNNEI.